The present T cell receptor beta chain was sequenced within a study of technical replicates of blood from a handful of donors. Germline loops: CDR1 SNHLY, CDR2 FYNNEI. This CDR3 comprises 13 residues. Trimming left V 5 bases short and J 2 bases short, with 7 bases between. Assay used: immunoSEQ multiplex PCR; TCRdb lists only in-frame clones, some missing. The sample comprises around 72,000 clones, roughly 98% of which are singletons, and roughly 0.2% rests with the top ten. Sequenced sample: T cells isolated from PBMCs. The gene calls are TRBV2 and TRBJ2-4; unclear D gene. The receptor was isolated from a human donor in good health. The CDR3, as DNA: TGTGCCAGCAGTCCTATAACCAAAAACATTCAGTACTTC. Protein product: CASSPITKNIQYF.